Given below is one TCR beta chain in context. The data stem from a study of blood T cell repertoires in COVID-19. The CDR3 spans 12 residues. Germline V gene data show CDR1 as WSHSY and CDR2 as SAAADI. Trimming stripped 6 bases from V and 8 bases from J, with 13 bases between. Some clones are missing from TCRdb's copy, which holds only in-frame ones; the method was immunoSEQ multiplex PCR. The sample has about 210,000 clones, more than 80% seen once; the top ten hold about 10%. Sequencing input: PBMCs or T cells enriched from blood (not recorded which). The TCR originated in a man aged 35 to 55 who had recovered from COVID-19. This chain connects TRBV10-2 to TRBJ1-2; no clear D. The CDR3 loop is CASRAGSQGYTF. In DNA form, the CDR3 reads TGCGCCAGCAGGGCGGGAAGTCAGGGCTACACCTTC.